This TCR beta chain was captured by sequencing in a study of T cell repertoires in cytomegalovirus infection. TCRdb reanalysed the reads using MiXCR and keeps one entry per CDR3 protein. The sample contains approximately 910,000 distinct CDR3 sequences, approximately 30% of which appear only once. This clonotype was seen a handful of times. The antigen is unknown. A junction end diverges from the germline sequence, so it may reflect a read error. Per germline, CDR1 SGHVS and CDR2 FNYEAQ. The CDR3 runs to 11 residues. The rearrangement links TRBV7-6 to TRBJ1-2; weak D call: TRBD1 (5 bases). The sample in question was cultured CD8+ T cells from PBMCs, obtained from culture after CMV antigen stimulation. This clonotype was sampled from a human donor in good health (CMV status not recorded). Some clones in this sample may be carry-over from other donors' samples. CDR3 residues: CASSKGPPGPF. The CDR3 DNA reads TGTGCCAGCAGCAAGGGGCCCCCGGGACCCTTC.